The 27 T cell receptor beta chains below were found in one sample sequenced in a study of blood T cell repertoires in COVID-19 (dated by TCRdb to the early 2020s). Library prep was done by the immunoSEQ multiplex PCR assay. This is the immuneACCESS table as TCRdb keeps it, with only in-frame sequences that have V and J called. A part of the clones is gone; compared with another copy, unresolved V genes explain less than half, and the rest is unexplained. The sample table holds about 200,000 clones, of which about 86% were seen once. In total, the top ten clones hold approximately 6.2% of the sample. Sequenced input: peripheral blood. These receptors originate from a man in his fifties or sixties who had recovered from COVID-19.

This clone came up a few times. Its ends do not fully match the called genes, so a read error is possible. This sequence joins TRBV19 and TRBJ1-2, with TRBD1 matching over 8 bases. Germline CDR1 and CDR2: LNHDA and SQIVND (reference sequence). This CDR3 spans 14 amino acids. The CDR3 bases are TGTGCCAGCAGTAACAGGGGGAACGGCTATGGCTACACCTTC. Residues: CASSNRGNGYGYTF.

This chain joins TRBV5-3 and TRBJ1-5; TRBD1 matches 9 bases. TRBV5-3 is assigned to the ORF class and has an uncertain function. J was trimmed by 1 base and V by 4 bases; bases with no gene match: 12. The CDR3 runs to 18 residues. CDR3 nucleotides: TGTGCCAGAAGCCTTCGGGACAGGGTATTTTTAAGCAATCAGCCCCAGCATTTT. Translating gives CARSLRDRVFLSNQPQHF.

CDR3 sequence (DNA): TGTGCCAGCAGCTTATGGGACAGGGTATTCTATGGCTACACCTTC. This sequence encodes CASSLWDRVFYGYTF. The V and J genes are TRBV5-4 and TRBJ1-2, with 9 bases that match TRBD1. CDR3 size: 15 residues. With V trimmed by 2 bases and J by 4 bases, 6 bases remained unmatched. Germline CDR1 SGHNT, CDR2 YYREEE (reference sequence).

The chain recombines TRBV12-3 or TRBV12-4 with TRBJ2-1; no definite D call. V was clipped by 3 bases and J by 4 bases, with 7 bases between them. This CDR3 contains 13 residues. This CDR3 reads CASSFGRYNEQFF. Here the CDR3 DNA reads TGTGCCAGCAGTTTCGGTCGGTACAATGAGCAGTTCTTC.

The chain joins TRBV19 to TRBJ2-5; possibly TRBD2 for D (6 bases). The CDR3 extends over 15 amino acids. Germline V gene sequence: CDR1 LNHDA, CDR2 SQIVND (reference sequence). Trimming left V 3 bases short and J 1 base short, with 12 bases between. CDR3: CASSITRGSQETQYF. The CDR3 coding sequence is TGTGCCAGTAGTATCACGCGGGGCTCCCAAGAGACCCAGTACTTC.

The CDR3 DNA sequence: TGTGCCAGCAGTTTCGGGGGTCTGAACTACGAGCAGTACTTC. Amino acid sequence: CASSFGGLNYEQYF. J is TRBJ2-7 and V is TRBV28; D might be TRBD2 (6 bases). The CDR3 runs to 14 residues. V lost 3 bases and J 3 bases, leaving 12 bases between the germline ends. Looked up from germline, CDR1 is MDHEN and CDR2 is SYDVKM.

V gene TRBV7-9 combines with J gene TRBJ2-1; TRBD1 matches at 10 bases. Germline CDR1 reads SEHNR; CDR2 reads FQNEAQ (reference sequence). V lost 3 bases and J lost 6; bases outside the gene matches: 11. The CDR3 has 17 residues. The CDR3: CASSFEETGTGANEQFF. DNA of the CDR3: TGTGCCAGCAGCTTTGAGGAAACCGGGACAGGGGCCAATGAGCAGTTCTTC.

This CDR3 reads CASSRTGTDNSPLHF. The CDR3 nucleotides read TGTGCCAGCAGCCGGACCGGGACAGATAATTCACCCCTCCACTTT. The chain uses TRBV28 and TRBJ1-6; TRBD1 agrees at 7 bases. V was pared by 6 bases and J by 5 bases, with 7 bases of the junction left unmatched. Germline CDR1 and CDR2: MDHEN and SYDVKM. The CDR3 has 15 residues.

Worth noting for this clone: Other DNA sequences in the same sample also yield this CDR3. The rearrangement joins TRBV12-3 or TRBV12-4 to TRBJ1-6, with D possibly being TRBD1 (5 bases). The ends were cut back, 1 base at V and 10 bases at J, with 8 bases in the middle. The CDR3 covers 13 residues. CDR3 in DNA: TGTGCCAGCAGTTTAGGGGGCAACTCACCCCTCCACTTT. Translating it yields CASSLGGNSPLHF.

The rearrangement uses TRBV6-4 and TRBJ1-4, with D tentatively TRBD1 (5 bases). V was shortened by 5 bases and J by 8 bases, with 15 bases between the two germline ends. In germline, CDR1 is MRHNA, CDR2 SNTAGT. The CDR3 is made up of 14 amino acids. CDR3 sequence: CASSPRAGGEKLFF. The CDR3 DNA follows: TGTGCCAGCAGTCCCCGGGCCGGGGGGGAAAAACTGTTTTTT.

The chain uses TRBV6-5 and TRBJ2-3, with D possibly matching TRBD1 (5 bases). CDR3 size: 15 residues. Germline-derived CDR1 and CDR2 are MNHEY and SVGAGI. Trimming pared 0 bases from V and 0 bases from J, leaving 7 bases between. The CDR3 loop is CASSYSTASTDTQYF. In nucleotides, the CDR3 is TGTGCCAGCAGTTACTCGACAGCTAGCACAGATACGCAGTATTTT.

The V gene is TRBV7-8, the J gene TRBJ1-3, with a tentative D call TRBD1 (6 bases). Trimming removed 1 base at V and 2 bases at J, with 15 bases between. This CDR3 has 17 amino acids. Per the germline V gene, CDR1 is SGHVS and CDR2 is FQNEAQ. This chain's CDR3 is CASSLVPGAGAGNTIYF. DNA of the CDR3: TGTGCCAGCAGCTTAGTCCCAGGGGCAGGCGCTGGAAACACCATATATTTT.

The chain carries TRBV4-2 and TRBJ2-1; 7 bases are shared with TRBD2. The CDR3 runs 17 residues. V lost 4 bases and J lost 2; bases outside the gene matches: 11. The germline V gene has CDR1 LGHNA and CDR2 YNFKEQ. CDR3 coding DNA: TGTGCCAGCAGCCTCGGGGCTAGCGGTAATACCTACAATGAGCAGTTCTTC. It is translated as CASSLGASGNTYNEQFF.

The chain links TRBV18 to TRBJ2-1; 10 bases line up with TRBD1. J gave up 6 bases and V 3 bases, and 8 bases lay outside the gene matches. The CDR3 sequence is 16 residues long. Germline lookup yields CDR1 KGHSH and CDR2 LQKENI. Here the CDR3 DNA reads TGTGCCAGCTCACCCGGCCGGGACAGGGGTATCAATGAGCAGTTCTTC. Translating it yields CASSPGRDRGINEQFF. The whole variable domain, remainder taken from reference TRBV18 and TRBJ2-1, is NAGVMQNPRHLVRRRGQEARLRCSPMKGHSHVYWYRQLPEEGLKFMVYLQKENIIDESGMPKERFSAEFPKEGPSILRIQQVVRGDSAAYFCASSPGRDRGINEQFFGPGTRLTVL.

The chain links TRBV3-1 (or the pseudogene TRBV3-2) to TRBJ2-4; 12 nucleotides match TRBD2. V gave up 3 bases and J gave up 5 bases; unmatched junction bases: 11. Germline CDR1 is LGHDT and CDR2 is YNNKEL (reference sequence). This CDR3 region has 18 residues. The CDR3 is CASSQGPRTSGTQNIQYF. DNA for the CDR3: TGTGCCAGCAGCCAGGGTCCCCGGACTAGCGGGACCCAAAACATTCAGTACTTC.

The chain is built from TRBV2 and TRBJ1-4, with D perhaps matching TRBD1 (5 bases). V was pared by 8 bases and J by 5 bases, with 12 bases between. This CDR3 has 13 amino acids. The germline CDR1 and CDR2 sequences are SNHLY and FYNNEI. The CDR3 sequence: CASQTVPNEKLFF. DNA for the CDR3: TGTGCCAGCCAGACAGTCCCGAATGAAAAACTGTTTTTT.

This clone was observed once. V gene TRBV6-2 or TRBV6-3 combines with J gene TRBJ1-1, with 7 positions matching TRBD1. Germline CDR1 reads MNHEY; CDR2 reads SVGEGT. J gave up 0 bases and V 5 bases, and 3 bases lay outside the gene matches. The CDR3 totals 14 residues. The CDR3 loop is CASSTQGMNTEAFF. The CDR3 DNA reads TGTGCCAGCAGTACACAGGGGATGAACACTGAAGCTTTCTTT.

The chain is built from TRBV7-8 and TRBJ1-3; no definite D call. The CDR3 spans 16 residues. The germline CDR1 and CDR2 sequences are SGHVS and FQNEAQ. V was trimmed by 0 bases and J by 0 bases, leaving 9 bases between them. This CDR3 is CASSLAVVHSGNTIYF. The CDR3 DNA reads TGTGCCAGCAGCTTAGCGGTAGTTCACTCTGGAAACACCATATATTTT.

The chain joins TRBV7-2 to TRBJ2-3, with 8 bases fitting TRBD1. The V and J ends lost 4 bases and 4 bases, in that order; junction bases with no gene match: 4. The germline V gene encodes CDR1 SGHTA and CDR2 FQGNSA. CDR3 length: 14 amino acids. The CDR3 DNA follows: TGTGCCAGCAGCTCGCAGGGGGCATCAGATACGCAGTATTTT. Its translation: CASSSQGASDTQYF.

This clone has just one count. The chain employs TRBV10-2 and TRBJ2-1, with 14 positions matching TRBD2. Germline assignment: CDR1 WSHSY and CDR2 SAAADI. The CDR3 runs to 16 residues. V shed 4 bases, J shed 5 bases, and the junction held 4 bases outside the gene matches. The CDR3 reads CASSGLAGGYHNEQFF. The CDR3 nucleotides read TGCGCCAGCAGTGGACTAGCGGGAGGGTACCACAATGAGCAGTTCTTC.

J is TRBJ1-5 and V is TRBV18; 10 bases align to TRBD1. The CDR3 contains 16 residues. Germline CDR1 is KGHSH and CDR2 is LQKENI. The V and J ends lost 5 bases and 4 bases, in that order; junction bases with no gene match: 8. The CDR3 DNA sequence: TGTGCCAGCTCAACTTCGGACAGGGGGTTGAATCAGCCCCAGCATTTT. Its translation is CASSTSDRGLNQPQHF.

CDR3 bases: TGTGCCAGCAGCTCGGGACAGCGTTCCTACGAGCAGTACTTC. Translated: CASSSGQRSYEQYF. The chain joins TRBV11-3 to TRBJ2-7, with 7 bases identical to TRBD1. V shed 4 bases, J shed 1 base, and the junction held 4 bases outside the gene matches. This CDR3 comprises 14 residues. CDR1 is SGHNT, CDR2 YENEEA, per germline. Variable domain in full (rest from reference TRBV11-3 and TRBJ2-7): EAGVVQSPRYKIIEKKQPVAFWCNPISGHNTLYWYLQNLGQGPELLIRYENEEAVDDSQLPKDRFSAERLKGVDSTLKIQPAELGDSAVYLCASSSGQRSYEQYFGPGTRLTVT.

In its sample, this clone is medium-sized. The CDR3 spells CASRADRAVNSPLHF. Written as DNA, the CDR3 is TGTGCCAGTAGAGCCGACAGGGCGGTAAATTCACCCCTCCACTTT. The V call is TRBV19, the J call TRBJ1-6, with 7 bases that match TRBD1. There are 15 residues in the CDR3. V lost 6 bases, J lost 7 bases, and 9 bases stayed unmatched. Germline CDR1 reads LNHDA; CDR2 reads SQIVND (reference sequence). Full variable domain (outside the CDR3, taken from reference TRBV19 and TRBJ1-6): DGGITQSPKYLFRKEGQNVTLSCEQNLNHDAMYWYRQDPGQGLRLIYYSQIVNDFQKGDIAEGYSVSREKKESFPLTVTSAQKNPTAFYLCASRADRAVNSPLHFGNGTRLTVT.

This chain links TRBV7-9 with TRBJ1-2, with a weak D call TRBD1 (5 bases). This CDR3 region has 13 residues. From germline, CDR1 is SEHNR and CDR2 FQNEAQ (reference sequence). Trimming cost V 6 bases and J 4 bases, with 12 bases left between them. In DNA form, the CDR3 reads TGTGCCAGCAGTCGTACAGGTTCCTATGGCTACACCTTC. Amino acid sequence: CASSRTGSYGYTF.

This clone has at least ten counts. The J gene is TRBJ1-2, the V gene TRBV28; D is unclear. CDR1 is MDHEN and CDR2 is SYDVKM in the germline V gene. This CDR3 is 11 amino acids long. The V gene lost 5 bases and the J gene lost 4 bases, with 5 bases spanning the gap. The CDR3 protein is CASSNSYGYTF. The CDR3 nucleotides are TGTGCCAGCAGTAACAGCTATGGCTACACCTTC.

The chain employs TRBV30 and TRBJ1-4, with 9 bases that match TRBD1. CDR3 length: 16 amino acids. Germline V CDR1 and CDR2: GTSNPN, SVGIG (reference sequence). The V and J ends lost 3 bases and 2 bases, in that order; junction bases with no gene match: 7. The CDR3 is CAWRDRGKATNEKLFF. DNA for the CDR3: TGTGCCTGGAGAGACAGGGGGAAAGCCACTAATGAAAAACTGTTTTTT.

This chain uses TRBV5-1 with TRBJ2-1, with TRBD1 identical over 10 bases. With V trimmed by 7 bases and J by 2 bases, 0 bases remained unmatched. Germline CDR1 SGHRS, CDR2 YFSETQ. The CDR3 runs to 13 residues. This CDR3 is CASGQGAYNEQFF. The CDR3 nucleotides are TGCGCCAGCGGACAGGGGGCCTACAATGAGCAGTTCTTC.